A selection of T cell receptor beta chains follows, all from one sample in a study of shared clonotypes between healthy human individuals. Here immunoSEQ multiplex PCR was the method, and the copy in TCRdb shows in-frame clones only, minus some. The sample holds under 1 million clones, 95% to 97% seen once. The source material was naive CD8+ T cells sorted from blood. The source is a young man in good health. Each CDR3 is given without its conserved first and last residue.

TRBV4-2 9 ASTRNNEQF
TRBV4-1 14 ASSQHPGATYNEQF
TRBV9 12 ASSGGAKEETQY
TRBV7-9 13 ASSPSGTAYNEQF
TRBV19 13 ASSIADREGYEQY
TRBV9 12 ASSVVAGDYEQY
TRBV27 10 ASSGSGYEQY
TRBV11-2 11 ASTLAATYEQY
TRBV6-6 14 ASSRQGVNSGNTIY
TRBV29-1 10 SVEPVEETQY
TRBV6-6 12 ASSRDRGRETQY
TRBV27 15 ASSLQVPSSGANVLT
TRBV11-2 15 ASSPGTGGRGTDTQY
TRBV29-1 11 SAVVVSGYEQY
TRBV28 14 ASSSTVTANTGELF
TRBV5-5 12 ASGRDNLLYGYT
TRBV4-3 14 ASSQGGRLAGYEQY
TRBV27 12 ASSLSGPNTEAF
TRBV27 11 ASSLSGYYEQY
TRBV7-3 11 ASSLTGSETQY
TRBV6-6 11 ASGGWSDGEQF
TRBV6-5 11 ASSYSNSYEQY
TRBV10-2 12 ASSLNRASQPQH
TRBV10-3 13 AISRTESSYNEQF
TRBV7-9 10 ASSRAGETQY
TRBV6-1 15 ASSEVGTGLTNEKLF
TRBV28 13 ASSLRQRRSYEQY
TRBV15 13 ATSRSTVANQPQH
TRBV4-1 14 ASSQVTVGGGDTQY
TRBV27 13 ASSLSEFDSYEQY
TRBV27 12 ASSLSEGIYEQY
TRBV11-2 14 ASSAVGTSSLYGYT
TRBV27 11 ASTPAIGTEAF
TRBV2 8 ASSGEKLF
TRBV5-8 13 ASSPLAPKNTEAF
TRBV5-5 14 ASSLQAGVLTGELF
TRBV7-2 17 ASSWILDFPGRITYEQY
TRBV7-9 9 ASSSEGWQF
TRBV11-2 15 ASSPPPVGNGPYGYT
TRBV10-3 10 ATGGTRTEAF
TRBV9 13 ASSERGQGAVGYT
TRBV9 10 ASSDRGYEQY
TRBV19 11 ASSMSGNTEAF
TRBV9 18 ASSVEEPSGSPYNPETQY
TRBV15 14 ATSRSLTTTNEKLF
TRBV9 14 ASSPTSGVNTGELF
TRBV7-9 13 ASSSVGEANEKLF
TRBV7-9 10 ASSLGVNEQF
TRBV4-1 13 ASSQVGGPRETQY
TRBV27 14 ASSLAGGRSTDTQY
TRBV2 14 ASHWETGRRSYEQY
TRBV7-9 11 ASSWGQNYEQY